This T cell receptor (beta chain) appears in the sequencing data of a study of cytomegalovirus exposure and HLA in healthy donors (dated by TCRdb to the late 2010s). A note on the overall study: An earlier analysis of a few hundred of the donors reported 276 Gb of sequence data and approximately 120 million unique TCR beta sequences obtained from roughly 180 million T cells. Approximately 300 gigabases of sequencing data and around 90 million unique TCR sequences made up an early release that covered under 750 HLA-typed donors. Among the roughly 400 genotyped donors, around 81% belonged to the genetic ancestry cluster associated with self-reported Caucasian donors. The study was designed to test whether signatures of past pathogen exposure could be identified by cataloging public T cell receptors. The T cell repertoires of around 730 subjects were profiled by immunosequencing and related to cytomegalovirus serostatus. Along with the roughly 610-subject first cohort, a separate validation cohort of some 130 different subjects was used. The study combined high-throughput TCR immunosequencing, statistical association of individual TCRs with disease status, and machine learning to predict cytomegalovirus infection status. A later analysis re-examined previously published TCR beta repertoires from 600 to 700 donors and added high-resolution HLA genotyping to investigate patterns of TCR occurrence. Rather than using new phenotypic data, the later analysis identified candidate immune exposures from TCR beta sequences and from how often those sequences occurred across donors. An earlier analysis of nearly 600 of the donors applied high-throughput TCR beta sequencing to assess whether each TCR beta V gene segment acted as functional or pseudogenic. Donor age, sex, ethnicity and CMV serostatus were compiled alongside the repertoire data. In a later genetic analysis, genome-wide SNP genotypes for about three fifths of the roughly 670 donors were used, and that subset was treated as a discovery cohort. All discovery cohort repertoires had been generated on a single sequencing platform. HLA typing included class I and class II loci at four-digit resolution. Typing coverage differed by locus: A, B, C, DRB1 and DQB1 were typed in roughly 629-630 donors, DQA1 in about 500, DPA1 in 600 to 610, and DPB1 in 400 to 490. Five DR-DQ haplotypes were handled as single units for association and clustering because linkage in the cohort was strong. On average, about 200,000 unique TCR beta nucleotide sequences were sequenced per donor among several hundred genotyped donors of the cohort, with about 19% of those sequences being non-productive.

The cohort comprised around 690 healthy bone marrow donors. At the time of sampling, all cohort members were nominally healthy, though unrecorded immune exposures were likely present. The donor was CMV seronegative and belonged to the group of around 400 seronegative cohort members. A peripheral blood sample was provided by each donor, and peripheral blood mononuclear cells were used for TCR beta sequencing. The Qiagen DNeasy Blood Extraction Kit was used to extract genomic DNA from the blood cell samples. The full study reports these points: Presence/absence analyses assumed roughly uniform sequencing depth across donors, an assumption that may not hold. While some public TCRs were present in many individuals, most TCR sequences turned up only very rarely across donors. In a later genetic analysis, a missense DCLRE1C variant was associated with V-gene and J-gene trimming of TCR beta chains, and the association was replicated in an independent cohort. Correlated functional status among segregating V segments might be attributable to linkage disequilibrium, but an unknown experimental factor could not be ruled out. A further reported finding was that TCR beta sequences accurately predicted the HLA-A and HLA-B alleles for most subjects in the first cohort. Because the 87-base-pair reads could not distinguish some IMGT-functional V segments, including TRBV6-2 and TRBV6-3, those segments were excluded. In a later analysis, the rate of TCR association differed among HLA loci, with DRB1 alleles having the most associated TCRs and HLA-C alleles having the fewest. Broadly in line with IMGT annotations, most TCR beta V segments showed up in productive rearrangements about 87% or about 30% of the time in an earlier analysis of 450 to 600 of the donors. In a later analysis, around 17,000 TCR beta sequences were associated with specific HLA alleles at a false discovery rate of 0.05. In a later analysis, several top co-occurrence clusters were reported to appear linked to parvovirus B19, influenza, CMV and Epstein-Barr virus. In this cohort, only TCR beta chains were sequenced, and detectable features were limited by the absence of alpha or paired-chain data. HLA typing was unavailable for some donors at each locus, so association tests used only the typed subset. According to a later genetic analysis, donors in an Asian-associated ancestry cluster had fewer N-insertions in productive TCRs than the approximately 650-donor mean. The classifier was reported to diagnose cytomegalovirus status with high specificity and sensitivity in both the original cohort and the validation cohort. In the study, some 160 TCR beta chains were listed as associated with cytomegalovirus. When HLA alleles, especially DR and DQ, strongly co-occurred, attributing TCR associations to individual alleles was difficult. In vitro tests confirmed that a few of the cytomegalovirus-associated TCR beta chains recognize cytomegalovirus antigens. It was suggested by the authors that the approach could potentially be generalized to other disease states and immunological phenotypes. In a later analysis, HLA-associated TCR beta chains showed more clonal expansion and lower generation probabilities than non-associated chains that were equally common. The only immune exposure information available for the cohort was CMV serostatus. Because counts were too low, roughly 16 rarely observed V segments, including chromosome 9 orphons, were excluded from the earlier analysis of a few hundred of the donors. A group of highly shared sequence variants was considered likely to be a technical artifact of the sequencing pipeline. In a later analysis, most CMV-associated TCR beta chains were found to appear HLA-restricted, with HLA associations seemingly driven largely by CMV exposure.

Libraries were made using the immunoSEQ multiplex PCR assay. The multiplex PCR relied on a mix of 60 forward primers for TCR Vbeta segments and 13 reverse primers for TCR Jbeta segments. Amplification of the CDR3 region of rearranged TCR beta genes was performed with a multiplex PCR assay on genomic DNA. The Illumina HiSeq System was used to sequence the amplified TCR beta libraries as 87-base-pair reads. As for the original processing: In a later analysis, about 80 million unique TCR beta chains were counted across the 500 to 700 repertoires, and about 9.9 million of these chains were shared by at least two donors. Raw reads were error-corrected and collapsed into unique sequences with a nearest-neighbor algorithm that merged closely related sequences to remove PCR and sequencing errors. V, D and J gene segments were assigned by aligning CDR3 sequences to IMGT reference sequences. Each retained sequence needed at least a six-nucleotide match to both a V gene segment and a J gene segment. Rearrangements were called productive when the CDR3 lacked stop codons and stayed in frame with V and J; all others were non-productive. CDR3 was defined by IMGT convention, running from the second conserved V-encoded cysteine to the conserved J-encoded phenylalanine. The earlier analysis of some 550 of the donors excluded any sequence lacking an unambiguous match to a single V gene segment. An earlier analysis of fewer than 750 of the donors classified V segments as functional when productive rearrangements were above 56.7% and as segregating when the standard deviation between donors was above 5%. A statistical classification framework was built to diagnose cytomegalovirus status from the catalog of TCR beta chain sequences. A later analysis assigned V and J genes by comparing TCR nucleotide sequences with IMGT/GENE-DB human TR gene sequences. In a later analysis, CDR3 sequences and most-parsimonious VDJ recombination scenarios were assigned using the TCRdist pipeline. In a later analysis, each TCR beta chain was defined by its CDR3 amino acid sequence together with its V-gene family, and reads lacking a unique V-gene family were excluded. A later analysis removed 500 to 650 highly shared, low-generation-probability nucleotide sequences to deal with suspected cross-contamination and a sequencing artifact. A later analysis calculated a clonal expansion index for each public chain from normalized within-repertoire ranks of inferred template counts. In a later analysis, generation probabilities were computed using a VDJ recombination model fitted to out-of-frame rearrangements, and the results were checked against IGoR. In a later analysis, hypergeometric tests were used to score TCR-TCR, TCR-HLA and TCR-CMV co-occurrence, with a repertoire-size bias correction applied to TCR pairs. In a later analysis, false discovery rates were estimated by permuting HLA or CMV assignments 20 times. In a later analysis, co-occurring TCRs were grouped with DBSCAN, and TCRdist sequence similarity was added when clustering was performed within HLA-allele-positive subsets. Repertoires with fewer than 30,000 or more than 120,000 public chains, plus five repertoires with anomalous nucleotide sharing, were excluded from co-occurrence clustering. Here the immuneACCESS table is served through TCRdb, limited to in-frame sequences with V and J called. Missing clones are a known gap in these copies; in checked studies unresolved V genes cover under half, and the rest lacks a known reason. V, J and clone size are those of that table, while D and trimming were read from the DNA. This sample holds roughly 160,000 clones; approximately 81% were observed only once. Jointly, the top ten make up 0.95% to 1.3% of the sample.

CDR1 and CDR2 are drawn from the germline V gene: MDHEN, SYDVKM. There are 14 amino acids in the CDR3, from cysteine to phenylalanine inclusive. Only the CDR3 region is kept as DNA, spanning 42 bases read in frame from base 1. From V the trimming removes 2 bases and from J it removes 1 base, while the gene matches leave 2 bases of the junction unaccounted for. This clone was counted a single time. This receptor's antigen is unknown. Base-call qualities are not available, and no considerably larger clone is one nucleotide away. Here the chain combines TRBV28 and TRBJ2-7; TRBD1 matches 7 bases in the middle. The TCR was taken from a man younger than 40 in good health and CMV-seronegative. The source material was PBMCs. The DNA sequence reads TGTGCCAGCAGTTTAGCAGGGGGATCCTACGAGCAGTACTTC. The resulting protein is CASSLAGGSYEQYF.